The text below deals with one T cell receptor beta chain. TCRdb's copy holds only in-frame clones and misses some; the assay was immunoSEQ multiplex PCR. Of about 230,000 clones listed, roughly 89% were seen once; the top ten hold around 3.7%. This CDR3 spans 14 amino acids. After removal of 7 bases from V and 1 base from J, the junction contained 5 bases not matched to a gene. Germline lookup yields CDR1 MNHEY and CDR2 SVGAGI. These data come from a study of blood T cell repertoires in COVID-19. Overall study context: T cells, B-cell-depleted T cells, or PBMCs supplied cDNA or gDNA.

Ages ranged from about 18 to 89 years, with residence in around 24 US areas. Each participant's cohort was designated according to participant-reported clinical history. This TCR derives from a woman in her thirties with acute COVID-19. The genes are TRBV6-5 and TRBJ1-1; 8 bases map to TRBD1. The material sequenced was PBMCs or T cells enriched from blood (not recorded which). The CDR3 loop is CASTLGQGNTEAFF. The CDR3 coding sequence is TGTGCCAGCACCCTCGGACAGGGGAACACTGAAGCTTTCTTT.